Described below is a single TCR beta chain sequence and its context. Antigen specificity is unknown. A read error is possible here, since a much larger clone lies one base away. It was with a sample-barcoded 5' primer and a J-beta primer mix that a second PCR of roughly 6 to 12 cycles was run. Each TCR beta cDNA got a 12-nucleotide random molecular identifier. A single record per CDR3 protein comes from TCRdb applying MiXCR to the 5' RACE reads. In the table there are 650,000 to 1,000,000 distinct CDR3 sequences, 35% to 50% of which are singletons. Germline V lookup: CDR1 SGHTA, CDR2 FQGNSA. Trimming took 5 bases from V and 5 from J, leaving 13 bases between them. The CDR3 consists of 14 residues. This specimen comes from a study of blood T cells in healthy people across ages. Study observations and caveats: The study found TCR beta diversity correlated strongly with naive T cell percentage.

The sequence derives from a man aged 80 or over in good health. The J gene is TRBJ2-1, the V gene TRBV7-2; tentatively, D is TRBD1 (5 bases). The sample was blood. The CDR3 reads CASSPDRVHNEQFF. CDR3 coding DNA: TGTGCCAGCAGCCCTGACAGAGTCCACAATGAGCAGTTCTTC.